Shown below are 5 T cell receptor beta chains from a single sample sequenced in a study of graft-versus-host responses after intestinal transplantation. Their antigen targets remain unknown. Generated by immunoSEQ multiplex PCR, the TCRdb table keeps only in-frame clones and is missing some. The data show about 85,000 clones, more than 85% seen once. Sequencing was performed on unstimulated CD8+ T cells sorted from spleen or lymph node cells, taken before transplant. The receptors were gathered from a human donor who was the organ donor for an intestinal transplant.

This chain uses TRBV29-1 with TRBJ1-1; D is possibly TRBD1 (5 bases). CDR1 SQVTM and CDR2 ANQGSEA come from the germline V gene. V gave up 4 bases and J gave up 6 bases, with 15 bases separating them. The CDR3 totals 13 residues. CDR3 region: CSVGLGLESEAFF. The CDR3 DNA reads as TGCAGCGTTGGATTGGGGCTGGAATCTGAAGCTTTCTTT.

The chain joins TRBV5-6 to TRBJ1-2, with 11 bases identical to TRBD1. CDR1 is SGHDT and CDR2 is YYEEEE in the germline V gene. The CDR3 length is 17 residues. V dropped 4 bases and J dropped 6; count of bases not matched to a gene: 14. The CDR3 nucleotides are TGTGCCAGCAGCAAAAGACTTAAAATGGACAGGGGGCATGGCTACACCTTC. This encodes CASSKRLKMDRGHGYTF.

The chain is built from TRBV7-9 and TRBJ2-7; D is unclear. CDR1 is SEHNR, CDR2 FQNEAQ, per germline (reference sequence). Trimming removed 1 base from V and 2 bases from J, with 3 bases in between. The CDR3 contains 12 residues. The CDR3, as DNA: TGTGCCAGCAGCTTAGATCCCTACGAGCAGTACTTC. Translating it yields CASSLDPYEQYF.

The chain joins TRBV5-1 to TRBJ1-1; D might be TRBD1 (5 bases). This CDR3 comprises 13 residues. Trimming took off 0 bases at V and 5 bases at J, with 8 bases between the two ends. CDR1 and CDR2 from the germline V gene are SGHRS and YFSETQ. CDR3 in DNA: TGCGCCAGCAGCTTGGCCCCAGGGACTGAAGCTTTCTTT. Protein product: CASSLAPGTEAFF.

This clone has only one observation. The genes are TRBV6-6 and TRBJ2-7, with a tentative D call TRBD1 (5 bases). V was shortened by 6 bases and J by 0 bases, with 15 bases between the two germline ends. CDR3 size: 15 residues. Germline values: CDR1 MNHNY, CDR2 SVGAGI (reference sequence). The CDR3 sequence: CASSPGHRSSYEQYF. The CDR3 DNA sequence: TGTGCCAGCAGCCCTGGACACCGGAGCTCCTACGAGCAGTACTTC.